Presented here are 6 T cell receptor beta chains from one specimen sequenced in a study of metastatic and nonmetastatic thyroid tumors. Using MiXCR, TCRdb re-called clones from the PCR reads. The sample lists approximately 17,000 clones, about 26% seen once, with roughly a tenth in the top ten. All patients reached thyroid surgery having received no treatment beforehand. The sample taken for sequencing was adjacent normal tissue. All receptors come from a female donor with papillary thyroid cancer or a benign thyroid nodule (not recorded which). Some clones in this sample may be carry-over from other donors' samples.

At least ten counts were recorded for this clone. The chain carries TRBV11-3 and TRBJ2-7; 7 bases match TRBD1. The V segment lost 0 bases and the J segment 1 base; nucleotides outside the gene matches: 3. The germline V gene encodes CDR1 SGHNT and CDR2 YENEEA. The CDR3 has 15 amino acids. The DNA of the CDR3 is TGTGCCAGCAGCTTAGAGGGGACAGAGTCCTACGAGCAGTACTTC. Translated: CASSLEGTESYEQYF. The whole variable domain, remainder taken from reference TRBV11-3 and TRBJ2-7, is EAGVVQSPRYKIIEKKQPVAFWCNPISGHNTLYWYLQNLGQGPELLIRYENEEAVDDSQLPKDRFSAERLKGVDSTLKIQPAELGDSAVYLCASSLEGTESYEQYFGPGTRLTVT.

The chain joins TRBV7-9 to TRBJ2-7, with 7 positions matching TRBD1. The CDR3 is 14 amino acids. CDR1 and CDR2 from the germline V gene are SEHNR and FQNEAQ (reference sequence). Trimming at V came to 3 bases and at J to 5 bases, leaving 7 bases not matched to a gene. CDR3 DNA sequence: TGTGCCAGCAGCTTTCTCACAGGGGCTAACGAGCAGTACTTC. This sequence encodes CASSFLTGANEQYF.

This clone is classed as large. This chain links TRBV25-1 with TRBJ2-1; D possibly corresponds to TRBD2 (5 bases). Germline V gives CDR1 MGHDK, CDR2 SYGVNS. V dropped 2 bases and J dropped 8 bases, with 7 bases sitting between them. The CDR3 covers 12 residues. CDR3 bases: TGTGCCAGCAGTGAAGGAGGCCATGAGCAGTTCTTC. It translates to CASSEGGHEQFF.

This clone is termed large. The CDR3 region has the DNA TGCGCCAGCAGCGGCAAGGGGGCTAACTATGGCTACACCTTC. Translated: CASSGKGANYGYTF. The rearrangement uses TRBV4-1 and TRBJ1-2; TRBD1 is a possible D gene (6 bases). CDR3 length: 14 amino acids. CDR1 is MGHRA, CDR2 YSYEKL, per germline. The V end was cut by 5 bases, the J end by 0 bases, with 10 bases between.

There are many counts of this clone. This chain links TRBV6-2 or TRBV6-3 with TRBJ2-7; the match to TRBD2 covers 7 bases. The junction had 10 bases not matched to a gene; V was cut back by 2 bases and J by 6 bases. The CDR3 has 15 residues. Germline-derived CDR1 and CDR2 are MNHEY and SVGEGT. CDR3 in amino acids: CASSYAPKTSSEQYF. The CDR3 nucleotides read TGTGCCAGCAGTTACGCCCCAAAGACTAGCAGCGAGCAGTACTTC.

This clone is medium-sized. V and J are TRBV28 and TRBJ2-1; possible D gene TRBD2, 6 bases. The CDR3 sequence is 14 residues long. Germline V gene lookup returns CDR1 MDHEN and CDR2 SYDVKM. V was shortened by 6 bases and J by 1 base, with 10 bases between the two germline ends. The CDR3 loop is CASRRGTSYNEQFF. The CDR3 nucleotides read TGTGCCAGCAGGCGCGGGACTTCCTACAATGAGCAGTTCTTC.